This T cell receptor (beta chain) was captured by sequencing in a study of beta chain features in type 1 diabetes. Study-wide context: Across the samples, roughly 98,000,000 sorted cells were examined in total. Study conclusions and caveats: The question left open here concerned HLA type influencing TCRB rearrangement.

What was sequenced were expressed TCRB transcripts, since all of the isolated RNA had been reverse transcribed. Data came from immunoSEQ multiplex PCR; TCRdb stores just in-frame clones and leaves some out. The table lists hundreds of thousands of clones, roughly 15% of them singletons. Every participating donor gave one draw, a heparinised blood sample averaging about 100 mL. This CDR3 is 16 amino acids long. Per germline, CDR1 SEHNR and CDR2 FQNEAQ (reference sequence). V dropped 5 bases and J dropped 3 bases, with 18 bases sitting between them. A remark on this clone: Its antigen remains unidentified.

The sequence came from a man between 18 and 29 years old in good health. This chain links TRBV7-9 with TRBJ2-3; perhaps TRBD2 as D (6 bases). The source material was naive CD4+ T cells from blood. The CDR3 DNA reads TGTGCCAGCAGCCCTGAGCGGGTAGCGAGGACAGATACGCAGTATTTT. It translates to CASSPERVARTDTQYF.